This T cell receptor (beta chain) was sequenced during a study of Tregs in tolerant kidney transplant recipients. On the study more broadly: Sorting of CD4+CD25+CD127- cells followed roughly 3-day belatacept mixed lymphocyte reactions, sometimes with approximately five-day graft donor restimulation. Antibodies separated recipient from donor cells.

This clone was found a few times. Its antigen is unknown. Profiled with immunoSEQ multiplex PCR; TCRdb holds only in-frame clones, not every one. The table shows 2,000 to 2,500 clones, with approximately 42% occurring only once. V was shortened by 1 base and J by 1 base, with 20 bases between the two germline ends. Germline V CDR1 and CDR2: KGHSH, LQKENI. There are 20 residues in the CDR3. Sequenced: Tregs from blood cultured with allogeneic cells. This receptor was identified in a human donor in good health. This chain links TRBV18 with TRBJ2-6; D is unclear. In DNA, the CDR3 is TGTGCCAGCTCACCACGAGTCAGTACTCCTAGGGCGTCTGGGGCCAACGTCCTGACTTTC. This translates into CASSPRVSTPRASGANVLTF.